This T cell receptor (beta chain) was sequenced in a study of response to subunit inactivated influenza vaccine. Points from the study as a whole: A suggestion made by the authors is that each seasonal influenza vaccination recruits few new T cells.

Turning to this clonotype: Antigen unknown.

One entry per CDR3 protein, called by TCRdb with MiXCR from the RT-PCR reads. In the table there are fewer than 250,000 distinct CDR3 sequences, 14% of which are singletons. Germline CDR1 is PRHDT and CDR2 is FYEKMQ (reference sequence). CDR3 length: 14 residues. Trimming shortened V by 5 bases and J by 0 bases, and 8 bases separated the two germline ends. Source: CD8+ T cells sorted from PBMCs, taken 5 days after vaccination. This receptor was identified in a man aged 45-65 years who received an inactivated influenza vaccine. The chain joins TRBV13 to TRBJ2-1; D possibly matches TRBD1 or TRBD2 (5 bases each). The CDR3 sequence is CASSERGSYNEQFF. CDR3 coding DNA: TGTGCCAGCAGCGAGAGGGGCTCCTACAATGAGCAGTTCTTC.